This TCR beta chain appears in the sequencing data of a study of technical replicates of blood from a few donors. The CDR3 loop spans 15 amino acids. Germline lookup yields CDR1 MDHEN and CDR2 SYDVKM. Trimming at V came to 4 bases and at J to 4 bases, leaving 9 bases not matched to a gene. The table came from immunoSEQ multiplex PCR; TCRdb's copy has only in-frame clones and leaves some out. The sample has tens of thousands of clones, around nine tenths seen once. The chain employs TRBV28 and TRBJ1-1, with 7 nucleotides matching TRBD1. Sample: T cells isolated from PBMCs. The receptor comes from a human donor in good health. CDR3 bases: TGTGCCAGCAGTTCTACAGGGGTTGATTTCACTGAAGCTTTCTTT. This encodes CASSSTGVDFTEAFF.